The T cell receptor (beta chain) described here comes from a study of blood T cell repertoires in COVID-19. Sequencing was performed with immunoSEQ multiplex PCR; in TCRdb, only in-frame clones are kept and a portion is missing. The sample has 250,000 or so clones; more than 80% are singletons. With V trimmed by 5 bases and J by 5 bases, 9 bases remained unmatched. In germline, CDR1 is SGHRS, CDR2 YFSETQ. The CDR3 runs to 15 residues. In this sample, this clone turned up once. The source material was PBMCs or T cells enriched from blood (not recorded which). The origin of this receptor is a man in his forties or fifties who had been exposed to COVID-19. V usage is TRBV5-1 and J usage is TRBJ1-4; TRBD1 aligns across 7 bases. The CDR3 DNA follows: TGCGCCAGCAGGGCTCGACAGGGAGAGAATGAAAAACTGTTTTTT. Its protein product is CASRARQGENEKLFF.